The source of this TCR beta chain is a study of T-cell memory formation after mild COVID-19. Turning to the study itself: The two donors had largely donor-specific TCR clusters.

This clonotype was observed a few times. The antigen is unknown. A single record per CDR3 protein comes from TCRdb applying MiXCR to the 5' RACE reads. The sample lists about 260,000 distinct CDR3 sequences, around 16% occurring once. Study results and limitations: Day 15 to 85 contractors were CD4/CD8 balanced; later expanders leaned CD4+.

V was cut by 6 bases and J by 3 bases, with 11 bases left in between. The CDR3 loop spans 13 amino acids. The chain recombines TRBV12-3 or TRBV12-4 with TRBJ2-5; possible D gene TRBD2, 6 bases. Sequenced sample: PBMCs or a T cell subset sorted from them (not recorded which). The source is a man between 18 and 29 years old who had mild COVID-19 (a few samples of this study predate the infection). Cell type and time point are not known. CDR3 sequence reads: CASSPLAEETQYF. For the CDR3, the DNA is TGTGCCAGCAGCCCACTAGCCGAAGAGACCCAGTACTTC.